This T cell receptor beta chain was sequenced in a study of blood T cell repertoires in COVID-19. Study summary: T cells, B-cell-depleted T cells, or PBMCs supplied cDNA or gDNA.

The germline gives CDR1 LGHNA, CDR2 YNFKEQ. The CDR3 covers 19 residues. V lost 0 bases and J lost 5; bases outside the gene matches: 17. The table came from immunoSEQ multiplex PCR; TCRdb's copy has only in-frame clones and leaves some out. This table holds about 200,000 clones, about 90% found once. This TCR was sampled from a young man with active or convalescent COVID-19. This chain uses TRBV4-2 with TRBJ1-2; 8 bases are shared with TRBD1. The sample consisted of peripheral blood. The CDR3 loop is CASSQESGQGFSPIYGYTF. CDR3 in DNA: TGTGCCAGCAGCCAAGAATCCGGACAGGGATTTTCTCCTATTTATGGCTACACCTTC.